Following are 8 T cell receptor beta chains from one sample sequenced in a study of blood T cell repertoires in COVID-19. Here immunoSEQ multiplex PCR was the method, and the copy in TCRdb shows in-frame clones only, minus some. Seen here are about 530,000 clones, 85% to 90% observed once, and the top ten hold about 8%. Input material: peripheral blood. Source of these receptors: a woman aged 50 to 65 with COVID-19, enrolled during active disease.

The chain joins TRBV4-1 to TRBJ1-3, with D perhaps matching TRBD1 (6 bases). V was cut by 0 bases and J by 7 bases, with 13 bases left in between. Germline CDR1 reads MGHRA; CDR2 reads YSYEKL. This CDR3 is 15 amino acids long. The CDR3 bases are TGCGCCAGCAGCCAAGATATAACAGGGTTGAACACCATATATTTT. The encoded protein is CASSQDITGLNTIYF.

V and J are TRBV19 and TRBJ2-3; 7 positions agree with TRBD1. Trimming took 7 bases from V and 8 from J; bases not matched to a gene: 12. The CDR3 extends over 14 amino acids. Germline V CDR1 and CDR2: LNHDA, SQIVND (reference sequence). This CDR3 is CASKGQLGPGTQYF. The CDR3 DNA reads TGTGCCAGTAAGGGACAGTTGGGGCCGGGTACGCAGTATTTT.

This rearrangement joins TRBV21-1 to TRBJ2-3; no check of the table's D call, TRBD1, against the DNA was made. TRBV21-1 is a listed pseudogene. The CDR3 is 13 amino acids. CDR3 nucleotide sequence: TGTGCCAGCAGCTCGGCTATTGGGCATACGCAGTATTTT. Translated: CASSSAIGHTQYF.

The chain employs TRBV19 and TRBJ2-4, with 10 bases matching TRBD1. The CDR3 has 14 residues. V shed 5 bases and J 9 bases; nucleotides not matched to a gene: 7. Germline V gene lookup returns CDR1 LNHDA and CDR2 SQIVND (reference sequence). The CDR3, as DNA: TGTGCCAGTAGTCCCCGGGACAGGGGATCCATTCAGTACTTC. The encoded protein is CASSPRDRGSIQYF.

The CDR3 spells CASSYGTGGNYGYTF. The CDR3 DNA reads as TGTGCCAGCAGTTATGGGACAGGGGGAAACTATGGCTACACCTTC. The V call is TRBV6-2 or TRBV6-3, the J call TRBJ1-2; 11 nucleotides match TRBD1. From germline, CDR1 is MNHEY and CDR2 SVGEGT. Losses at the gene ends were 3 bases for V and 2 bases for J; bases not matched to a gene: 2. The CDR3 sequence is 15 residues long.

This clone was recorded once. The chain recombines TRBV5-1 with TRBJ1-2; 8 bases are a match to TRBD1. The V and J ends lost 0 bases and 6 bases, in that order; junction bases with no gene match: 4. Germline CDR1 and CDR2: SGHRS and YFSETQ. The CDR3 loop spans 14 amino acids. The CDR3 region is CASSLGQGIHGYTF. CDR3 bases: TGCGCCAGCAGCTTGGGACAGGGGATCCATGGCTACACCTTC.

This clone appeared a single time. In the same sample, other DNA sequences code for this CDR3. The rearrangement joins TRBV5-4 to TRBJ2-7; a weak D match, TRBD1 (6 bases). Germline V gene sequence: CDR1 SGHNT, CDR2 YYREEE (reference sequence). The V end was cut by 0 bases, the J end by 1 base, with 8 bases between. This CDR3 spans 14 amino acids. The CDR3 reads CASSLEQGSYEQYF. The DNA of the CDR3 is TGTGCCAGCAGCTTGGAACAGGGTTCCTACGAGCAGTACTTC.

The J gene is TRBJ2-1, the V gene TRBV7-3; D perhaps matches TRBD1 (6 bases). Trimming removed 0 bases from V and 5 bases from J, with 8 bases in between. The CDR3 runs 14 residues. Germline CDR1 SGHTA, CDR2 FQGTGA. CDR3: CASSLTSGDNEQFF. The DNA for the CDR3 is TGTGCCAGCAGCTTAACATCAGGGGACAATGAGCAGTTCTTC.